These 3 T cell receptor beta chains originate from one sample sequenced in a study of beta chain features in type 1 diabetes. Isolated RNA was reverse transcribed in full, so expressed TCRB transcripts were sequenced. Measured with immunoSEQ multiplex PCR; TCRdb has only the in-frame clones, and not every one. The sample shows 300,000 to 450,000 clones, over 9.5% of them seen only once. Sequencing was performed on naive CD4+ T cells from blood. The receptor set was obtained from a man aged 18 to 30 in good health.

This clone was detected ten times or more. The chain recombines TRBV7-9 with TRBJ2-4; TRBD1 agrees at 7 bases. This CDR3 region has 14 residues. CDR1 and CDR2 (germline): SEHNR, FQNEAQ (reference sequence). J gave up 8 bases and V 10 bases, and 14 bases lay outside the gene matches. This CDR3 is CATSTGKLFHIQYF. The CDR3 bases are TGTGCCACCTCGACAGGGAAATTATTTCACATTCAGTACTTC. The full variable domain, completed using reference TRBV7-9 and TRBJ2-4, is DTGVSQNPRHKITKRGQNVTFRCDPISEHNRLYWYRQTLGQGPEFLTYFQNEAQLEKSRLLSDRFSAERPKGSFSTLEIQRTEQGDSAMYLCATSTGKLFHIQYFGAGTRLSVL.

The chain links TRBV30 to TRBJ1-1; TRBD1 might be the D (5 bases). Per the germline V gene, CDR1 is GTSNPN and CDR2 is SVGIG (reference sequence). The CDR3 covers 12 residues. The germline V and J ends were trimmed by 5 bases and 0 bases, with 7 bases remaining between them. Here the CDR3 reads CAWQGLNTEAFF. The CDR3 DNA sequence: TGTGCCTGGCAGGGTCTGAACACTGAAGCTTTCTTT.

In DNA form, the CDR3 reads TGTGCCAGCAGCCCCGGGACTATCCAGGGGGAGCAGTTCTTC. Its translation is CASSPGTIQGEQFF. The chain recombines TRBV4-2 with TRBJ2-1; TRBD2 is a possible D gene (7 bases). The CDR3 runs to 14 residues. Germline CDR1 and CDR2: LGHNA and YNFKEQ. V lost 4 bases to trimming and J lost 10 bases, with 17 bases between them.